What follows are 9 T cell receptor beta chains derived from one specimen sequenced in a study of T cell responses to AZD1222 COVID-19 vaccine. TCRdb's table, derived via immunoSEQ multiplex PCR, lists solely in-frame clones and lacks some. The sample has around 160,000 clones, under 95% seen once. The material sequenced was peripheral blood, taken 28 days after the second AZD1222 dose. The receptors here all came from an adult who received the AZD1222 COVID-19 vaccine.

The chain combines TRBV28 with TRBJ1-1; D may be TRBD1 (5 bases). Per the germline V gene, CDR1 is MDHEN and CDR2 is SYDVKM. V shed 2 bases and J shed 5 bases, with 18 bases lying between them. The CDR3 is 16 amino acids. The CDR3 reads CASSLGGWGRKTEAFF. CDR3 DNA: TGTGCCAGCAGTTTAGGGGGGTGGGGCCGAAAGACTGAAGCTTTCTTT.

The gene calls are TRBV7-6 and TRBJ2-7; D unresolved. The CDR3 extends over 15 amino acids. The V end lost 0 bases, the J end lost 4 bases, and 13 bases lay between the germline ends. Germline CDR1 reads SGHVS; CDR2 reads FNYEAQ. CDR3 DNA: TGTGCCAGCAGCTTAGCAGGACCAGCTACGTACGAGCAGTACTTC. Protein sequence: CASSLAGPATYEQYF.

This chain joins TRBV2 and TRBJ2-7; a weak D match, TRBD2 (6 bases). The CDR3 length is 14 residues. Per the germline V gene, CDR1 is SNHLY and CDR2 is FYNNEI. V gave up 7 bases and J gave up 0 bases, with 13 bases separating them. The CDR3 region is CASKNAGSSYEQYF. CDR3 DNA sequence: TGTGCCAGCAAAAACGCGGGGAGCTCCTACGAGCAGTACTTC.

The CDR3 protein is CASSLGQLNQPQHF. The CDR3 DNA reads TGTGCCAGCAGCTTGGGACAGCTCAATCAGCCCCAGCATTTT. This chain joins TRBV7-4 and TRBJ1-5; 7 nucleotides agree with TRBD1. From germline, CDR1 is SGHVT and CDR2 SQSDAQ. The CDR3 covers 14 residues. V lost 3 bases, J lost 3 bases, and 2 bases stayed unmatched.

The J gene is TRBJ1-1, the V gene TRBV19; D call uncertain. Trimming cost V 8 bases and J 1 base, with 11 bases left between them. The CDR3 consists of 13 residues. CDR1 is LNHDA and CDR2 is SQIVND in the germline V gene (reference sequence). CDR3 region: CASAWRENTEAFF. The CDR3 DNA follows: TGTGCCAGTGCCTGGAGGGAGAACACTGAAGCTTTCTTT.

This clone has just a few counts. The chain recombines TRBV7-2 with TRBJ1-1, with TRBD1 matching 8 bases. This CDR3 is built from 14 residues. Germline V gives CDR1 SGHTA, CDR2 FQGNSA. V was pared by 3 bases and J by 0 bases, with 0 bases of the junction left unmatched. The CDR3 here is CASSLDRVNTEAFF. CDR3 DNA sequence: TGTGCCAGCAGCTTGGACAGGGTGAACACTGAAGCTTTCTTT.

The V and J genes are TRBV27 and TRBJ2-7; either TRBD1 or TRBD2 may fit D (5 bases each). The germline CDR1 and CDR2 sequences are MNHEY and SMNVEV (reference sequence). V lost 6 bases, J lost 0 bases, and 15 bases lay in between. There are 15 residues in the CDR3. The CDR3 reads CASSLSPGTSYEQYF. The CDR3 bases are TGTGCCAGCAGCCTCTCCCCCGGGACCTCCTACGAGCAGTACTTC.

The V gene is TRBV10-3, the J gene TRBJ2-2; 7 nucleotides agree with TRBD1. CDR1 ENHRY and CDR2 SYGVKD come from the germline V gene. Germline trimming cut 5 bases from V and 4 bases from J; bases unmatched to any gene: 16. The CDR3 runs to 18 residues. CDR3 protein: CAISRQATGEGSTGELFF. In nucleotides, the CDR3 is TGTGCCATCAGTAGACAGGCTACAGGGGAAGGATCCACCGGGGAGCTGTTTTTT.

This rearrangement joins TRBV6-5 to TRBJ2-2; perhaps TRBD1 as D (6 bases). In germline, CDR1 is MNHEY, CDR2 SVGAGI. The V end was cut by 11 bases, the J end by 1 base, with 17 bases between. The CDR3 loop spans 15 amino acids. CDR3 DNA: TGTGCCTCCCAAACCCCACAGGGGAACACCGGGGAGCTGTTTTTT. This gives the protein CASQTPQGNTGELFF.